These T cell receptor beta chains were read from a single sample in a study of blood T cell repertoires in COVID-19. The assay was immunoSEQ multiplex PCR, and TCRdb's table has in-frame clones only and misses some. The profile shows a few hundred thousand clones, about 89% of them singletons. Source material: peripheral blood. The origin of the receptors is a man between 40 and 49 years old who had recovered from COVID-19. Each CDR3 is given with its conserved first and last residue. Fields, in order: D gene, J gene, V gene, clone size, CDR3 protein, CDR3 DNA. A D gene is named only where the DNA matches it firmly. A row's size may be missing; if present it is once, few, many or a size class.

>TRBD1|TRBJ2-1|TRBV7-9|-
CASSLAGQGLLSYNEQFF
TGTGCCAGCAGCTTAGCGGGACAGGGCCTACTCTCCTACAATGAGCAGTTCTTC
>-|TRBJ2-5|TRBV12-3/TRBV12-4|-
CASSHSPGTAQYF
TGTGCCAGCAGTCACAGCCCAGGAACGGCCCAGTACTTC
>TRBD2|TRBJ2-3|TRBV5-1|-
CASSEGLAGDGDTQYF
TGCGCCAGCAGCGAAGGACTAGCGGGAGACGGAGATACGCAGTATTTT
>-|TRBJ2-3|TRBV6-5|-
CASSLDGEETDTQYF
TGTGCCAGCAGTTTAGACGGAGAGGAGACAGATACGCAGTATTTT
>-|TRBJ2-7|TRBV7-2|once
CASSSRRETYEQYF
TGTGCCAGCAGCTCCAGGCGGGAAACCTACGAGCAGTACTTC
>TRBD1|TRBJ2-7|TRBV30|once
CAWSVGQGGHEQYF
TGTGCCTGGAGCGTCGGACAGGGGGGCCACGAGCAGTACTTC
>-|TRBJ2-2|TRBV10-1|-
CASSELASGELFF
TGCGCCAGCAGTGAGTTAGCAAGCGGGGAGCTGTTTTTT
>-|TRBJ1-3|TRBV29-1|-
CSVLGDSGNTIYF
TGCAGCGTTCTAGGAGACTCTGGAAACACCATATATTTT
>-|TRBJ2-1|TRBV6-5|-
CASSTPRGTYNEQFF
TGTGCCAGCAGTACCCCCCGCGGGACCTACAATGAGCAGTTCTTC
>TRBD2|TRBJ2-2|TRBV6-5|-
CASSYPHSGGTGELFF
TGTGCCAGCAGTTACCCCCACAGCGGGGGGACCGGGGAGCTGTTTTTT
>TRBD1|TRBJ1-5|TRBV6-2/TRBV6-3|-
CASSLTGGNQPQHF
TGTGCCAGCAGCCTAACAGGGGGCAATCAGCCCCAGCATTTT
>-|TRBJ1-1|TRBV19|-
CASSMETAFTLEAFF
TGTGCCAGTAGTATGGAGACAGCCTTTACCTTGGAAGCTTTCTTT
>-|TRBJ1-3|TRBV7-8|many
CASSPTGNTIYF
TGTGCCAGCAGCCCAACTGGAAACACCATATATTTT
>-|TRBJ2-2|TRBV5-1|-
CASSPSGSTGELFF
TGCGCCAGCAGCCCGTCAGGGTCCACCGGGGAGCTGTTTTTT
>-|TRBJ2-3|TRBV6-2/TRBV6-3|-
CASSIQGNTDTQYF
TGTGCCAGCAGTATACAGGGAAACACAGATACGCAGTATTTT
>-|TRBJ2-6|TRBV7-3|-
CASSLSGSGANVLTF
TGTGCCAGCAGCTTATCGGGGTCTGGGGCCAACGTCCTGACTTTC
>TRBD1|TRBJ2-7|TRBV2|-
CASSEGDRGDEQYF
TGTGCCAGCAGCGAAGGCGACAGGGGAGACGAGCAGTACTTC
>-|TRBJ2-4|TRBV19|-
CASRDPGTLAKNIQYF
TGTGCCAGTAGAGACCCCGGGACTCTAGCCAAAAACATTCAGTACTTC
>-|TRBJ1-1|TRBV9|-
CASRPERGF
TGTGCCAGCAGACCAGAAAGGGGTTTT
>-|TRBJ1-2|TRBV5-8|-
CASSLGAVYGYTF
TGTGCCAGCAGCTTAGGGGCAGTCTATGGCTACACCTTC
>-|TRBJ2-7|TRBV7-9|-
CASSLGGLGEQYF
TGTGCCAGCAGCTTAGGGGGCCTGGGCGAGCAGTACTTC
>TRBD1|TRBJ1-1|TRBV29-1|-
CSVRTGGTEAFF
TGCAGCGTACGGACAGGGGGGACTGAAGCTTTCTTT
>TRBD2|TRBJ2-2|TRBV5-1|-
CASSSHLSAGTSTRKNTGELFF
TGCGCCAGCAGCTCCCATCTATCCGCCGGGACTAGCACTCGAAAGAACACCGGGGAGCTGTTTTTT
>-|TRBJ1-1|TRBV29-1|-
CSVGGENTEAFF
TGCAGCGTTGGAGGAGAGAACACTGAAGCTTTCTTT
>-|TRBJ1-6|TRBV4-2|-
CASSQDWSQDNSPLHF
TGTGCCAGCAGCCAAGATTGGTCGCAGGATAATTCACCCCTCCACTTT
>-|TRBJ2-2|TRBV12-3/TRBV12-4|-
CASSLLGGGELFF
TGTGCCAGCAGTCTGCTCGGGGGCGGGGAGCTGTTTTTT
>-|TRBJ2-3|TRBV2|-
CASRGEQGEEWGTDTQYF
TGTGCCAGCAGAGGGGAACAGGGTGAGGAGTGGGGCACAGATACGCAGTATTTT
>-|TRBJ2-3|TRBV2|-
CASSEAPPGTDTQYF
TGTGCCAGCAGTGAAGCGCCTCCAGGGACAGATACGCAGTATTTT
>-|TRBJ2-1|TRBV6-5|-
CASSSRGASYNEQFF
TGTGCCAGCAGTTCCCGGGGGGCCTCCTACAATGAGCAGTTCTTC
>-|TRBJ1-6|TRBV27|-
CASSLVQNNSPLHF
TGTGCCAGCAGTTTAGTGCAGAATAATTCACCCCTCCACTTT
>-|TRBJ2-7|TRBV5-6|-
CASSFDRTGEQYF
TGTGCCAGCAGCTTCGACAGGACGGGAGAGCAGTACTTC
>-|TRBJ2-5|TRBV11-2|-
CASSLSGVGKTQYF
TGTGCCAGCAGCCTGTCCGGGGTCGGCAAGACCCAGTACTTC
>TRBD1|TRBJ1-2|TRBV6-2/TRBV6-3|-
CASSDGTGEQLHGYTF
TGTGCCAGCAGTGACGGGACAGGGGAACAGCTGCATGGCTACACCTTC
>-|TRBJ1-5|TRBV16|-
CASSQSAGKQPQHF
TGTGCCAGCAGCCAATCGGCAGGGAAGCAGCCCCAGCATTTT
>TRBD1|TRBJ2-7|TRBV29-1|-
CSVVGQGAGEQYF
TGCAGCGTTGTTGGACAGGGGGCGGGAGAGCAGTACTTC
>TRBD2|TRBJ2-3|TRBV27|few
CASSPSGLITDTQYF
TGTGCCAGCAGCCCTAGCGGCCTGATAACAGATACGCAGTATTTT
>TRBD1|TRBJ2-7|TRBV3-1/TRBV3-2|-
CASSLNRQGKQYF
TGTGCCAGCAGCCTCAACCGACAGGGCAAGCAGTACTTC
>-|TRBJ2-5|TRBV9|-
CASSSRQVLTETQYF
TGTGCCAGCAGCTCTAGACAGGTTCTAACAGAGACCCAGTACTTC
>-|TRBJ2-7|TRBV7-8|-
CASSLGARTDYEQYF
TGTGCCAGCAGCTTGGGGGCAAGAACAGACTACGAGCAGTACTTC
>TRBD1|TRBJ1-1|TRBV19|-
CASSPGGTGRRGTEAFF
TGTGCCAGTAGTCCCGGGGGGACAGGGAGGAGGGGCACTGAAGCTTTCTTT
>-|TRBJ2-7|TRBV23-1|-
CASSRRDLDYEQYF
TGCGCCAGCAGTCGCCGGGACTTGGACTACGAGCAGTACTTC
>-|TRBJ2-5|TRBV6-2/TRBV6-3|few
CASSRLDSVKETQYF
TGTGCCAGCAGTAGACTTGACAGTGTTAAAGAGACCCAGTACTTC
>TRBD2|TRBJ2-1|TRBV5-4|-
CASSQGLAGGAYNEQFF
TGTGCCAGCAGCCAGGGACTAGCGGGGGGGGCTTACAATGAGCAGTTCTTC
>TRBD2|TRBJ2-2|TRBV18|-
CASSHRILAGGNTGELFF
TGTGCCAGCTCACACAGGATACTAGCGGGAGGGAACACCGGGGAGCTGTTTTTT
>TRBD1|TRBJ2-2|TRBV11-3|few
CASSSGQGRAGELFF
TGTGCCAGCAGCTCCGGACAGGGAAGGGCCGGGGAGCTGTTTTTT
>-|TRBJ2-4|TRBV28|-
CASGAWQTKNIQYF
TGTGCCAGCGGGGCCTGGCAGACCAAAAACATTCAGTACTTC
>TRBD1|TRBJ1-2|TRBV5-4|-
CASSTPGQHYGYTF
TGTGCCAGCAGCACCCCGGGACAGCACTATGGCTACACCTTC
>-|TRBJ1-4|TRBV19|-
CASSIAQTTNEKLFF
TGTGCCAGTAGTATAGCCCAGACAACTAATGAAAAACTGTTTTTT
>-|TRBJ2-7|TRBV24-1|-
CATALAPGAGANEQYF
TGTGCCACCGCCCTTGCCCCCGGGGCAGGGGCGAACGAGCAGTACTTC
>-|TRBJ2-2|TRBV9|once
CASSVEIARGELFF
TGTGCCAGCAGCGTAGAGATAGCGCGGGGGGAGCTGTTTTTT
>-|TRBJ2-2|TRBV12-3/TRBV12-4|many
CASSLRNTGELFF
TGTGCCAGCAGCTTGAGGAACACCGGGGAGCTGTTTTTT